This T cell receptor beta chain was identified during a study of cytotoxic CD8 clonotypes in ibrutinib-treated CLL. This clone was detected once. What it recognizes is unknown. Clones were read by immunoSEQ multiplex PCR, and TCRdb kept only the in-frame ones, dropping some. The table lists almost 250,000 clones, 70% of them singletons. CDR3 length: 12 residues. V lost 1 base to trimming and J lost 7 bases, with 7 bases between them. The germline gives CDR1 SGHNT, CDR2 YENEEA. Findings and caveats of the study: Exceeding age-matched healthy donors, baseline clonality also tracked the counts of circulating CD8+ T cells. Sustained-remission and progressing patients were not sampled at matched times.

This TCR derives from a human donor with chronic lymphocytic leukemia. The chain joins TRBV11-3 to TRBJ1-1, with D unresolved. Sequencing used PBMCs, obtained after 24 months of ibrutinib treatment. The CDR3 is CASSLAGREAFF. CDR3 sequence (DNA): TGTGCCAGCAGCTTAGCGGGCCGTGAAGCTTTCTTT.